These T cell receptor beta chains were read from a single sample in a study of T cells in Graves' hyperthyroidism and ophthalmopathy. TCRdb ran MiXCR on the multiplex PCR reads and lists one entry per CDR3 protein. The table records some 440,000 distinct CDR3 sequences, around 16% of them present only once. Specimen: blood. The origin of the receptors is a woman in her late teens or twenties with Graves' hyperthyroidism. Each CDR3 is given without its conserved first and last residue.

j_gene | v_gene | CDR3aa
TRBJ2-2 | TRBV13 | ASRLKTDLNTGELF
TRBJ2-4 | TRBV11-2 | ASQPLGWVAKNIQY
TRBJ1-2 | TRBV6-1 | ASRTFNYGYT
TRBJ2-3 | TRBV2 | ASGGTSGAADTQY
TRBJ2-7 | TRBV6-1 | ASSEGTGGKSYEQY
TRBJ2-7 | TRBV6-2/TRBV6-3 | ASSYTSGGSYEQY
TRBJ2-2 | TRBV2 | ASLTPLGSGSLSTGELF
TRBJ1-3 | TRBV19 | ASSLQSGNTIY
TRBJ1-3 | TRBV10-3 | AISESDQLISGNTIY
TRBJ1-1 | TRBV5-1 | ASSLSTEAF
TRBJ1-5 | TRBV2 | ASRPSSGKAQPQH
TRBJ1-2 | TRBV7-9 | ASSEGARIDT
TRBJ1-1 | TRBV19 | ASNRGNTEAF
TRBJ1-5 | TRBV19 | ASSINEGRGNQPQH
TRBJ1-2 | TRBV6-2/TRBV6-3 | ASRTTGTYGYT
TRBJ2-3 | TRBV24-1 | ATSGGGEGTDTQY
TRBJ1-1 | TRBV15 | ATSTQEEAF
TRBJ2-3 | TRBV7-9 | ASISRGGFPDTQY
TRBJ2-5 | TRBV7-9 | ASSPPTGGLLRAQY
TRBJ1-3 | TRBV7-9 | ASSGGSGKAGNTIY
TRBJ1-6 | TRBV20-1 | SARERGAGTGNSPLH
TRBJ1-6 | TRBV11-2 | ASSYTRVSPLH
TRBJ2-3 | TRBV6-1 | ACGGPGGGADTQY
TRBJ2-1 | TRBV5-1 | ASSQTSSYNEQF
TRBJ1-5 | TRBV20-1 | SARDQGEQPQH
- | TRBV5-1 | ASSYDRLTQF
TRBJ2-7 | TRBV30 | AWSRAQYEQY
TRBJ2-5 | TRBV2 | ASSLTSGGETQY
TRBJ2-1 | TRBV7-6 | ASSGKRGGVYNEQF
TRBJ1-2 | TRBV7-3 | ASSSTGDRSYGYT
TRBJ2-7 | TRBV29-1 | SVEGMGEQY
TRBJ2-7 | TRBV10-3 | AIQMGGAHEQY
TRBJ2-1 | TRBV9 | ASSGFPDRRNEQF
TRBJ1-3 | TRBV5-1 | ASKAGTAGNTIY
TRBJ2-7 | TRBV6-1 | ASSDERGTEQY
TRBJ1-5 | TRBV6-1 | ASEAGGWGQPQH
TRBJ2-3 | TRBV5-1 | ASSLLNRALTDTQY
TRBJ2-1 | TRBV3-1 | ASSHGLAGGPPWVEEQF
TRBJ2-1 | TRBV5-1 | ASSVGQVHNEQF
TRBJ1-4 | TRBV29-1 | SALGGNEKLF
TRBJ1-3 | TRBV2 | ASSKDRTGNTIY
TRBJ1-2 | TRBV4-2 | ASSQDPADGYT
TRBJ1-4 | TRBV6-1 | ASRPSGNYNEKLF
TRBJ1-5 | TRBV7-7 | ASSWVRKDRDQPQH
TRBJ2-2 | TRBV12-3/TRBV12-4 | ASSPTGTGELF
TRBJ2-2 | TRBV7-3 | ASGRPQVSGGVGELF
TRBJ1-2 | TRBV7-9 | ASSRQEASGYT
TRBJ2-7 | TRBV4-2 | ASSGGTADFYEQY
TRBJ2-2 | TRBV9 | ASSVGGQGAHTGELF
TRBJ1-1 | TRBV30 | AWRGDSLGTEAF
TRBJ2-3 | TRBV7-9 | ASSPLGTGSTDTQY
TRBJ1-6 | TRBV2 | ASNLVENSPLH